These 17 T cell receptor beta chains share one sample of origin, sequenced in a study of CD8 T cells in Susac syndrome. RNA totalling roughly 0.45 to 1 ug underwent reverse transcription with random hexamers. MiXCR, applied by TCRdb to the immunoSEQ multiplex PCR reads, yields one record per CDR3 protein. The repertoire holds 210,000 or so distinct CDR3 sequences, about 93% seen once, with about 0.12% in the top ten. The sequencing sample was made of CD8+ T cells from PBMCs. The receptor source for this set is a human donor with multiple sclerosis.

The gene calls are TRBV6-5 and TRBJ2-2; 11 nucleotides match TRBD1. The length of the CDR3 is 18 residues. The germline gives CDR1 MNHEY, CDR2 SVGAGI. The ends lost 2 bases at V and 3 bases at J; junction bases unmatched: 8. As DNA, the CDR3 is TGTGCCAGCAGTTACGACCCACCGGGACAGGGGGACACCGGGGAGCTGTTTTTT. This sequence encodes CASSYDPPGQGDTGELFF.

This sequence joins TRBV30 and TRBJ2-2; TRBD2 aligns across 8 bases. Germline lookup yields CDR1 GTSNPN and CDR2 SVGIG (reference sequence). With 5 bases clipped from V and 3 bases from J, the junction kept 8 bases outside the gene matches. The CDR3 sequence is 15 residues long. Written as DNA, the CDR3 is TGTGCCTGGGATGGCGGGAGGAGCTACACCGGGGAGCTGTTTTTT. Amino acids: CAWDGGRSYTGELFF.

V is TRBV27 and J is TRBJ2-7; D tentatively fits TRBD1 or TRBD2 (5 bases each). Deletions cut 4 bases from V and 3 bases from J, with 13 bases between. Germline values: CDR1 MNHEY, CDR2 SMNVEV (reference sequence). The CDR3 length is 14 residues. The CDR3 loop is CASSWGSTGYEQYF. CDR3 bases: TGTGCCAGCAGTTGGGGGAGTACTGGCTACGAGCAGTACTTC.

The chain carries TRBV6-5 and TRBJ1-2; no clear D gene. Germline assignment: CDR1 MNHEY and CDR2 SVGAGI. The germline V and J ends were trimmed by 2 bases and 1 base, with 8 bases remaining between them. The CDR3 contains 14 residues. CDR3 nucleotides: TGTGCCAGCAGTTACGGCAGCTTTAACTATGGCTACACCTTC. It encodes CASSYGSFNYGYTF.

V usage is TRBV12-3 or TRBV12-4 and J usage is TRBJ1-2; D unresolved. The CDR3 extends over 15 amino acids. Between the trimmed V and J ends, which lost 6 bases and 0 bases, there was a span of 14 bases. The CDR3 nucleotides read TGTGCCAGCAGCCCATACACAGCAGCTAACTATGGCTACACCTTC. It translates to CASSPYTAANYGYTF.

J is TRBJ2-1 and V is TRBV9; maybe TRBD2 (6 bases). V was pared by 3 bases and J by 3 bases, with 10 bases between. The CDR3 covers 14 residues. CDR1 and CDR2 from the germline V gene are SGDLS and YYNGEE. The CDR3: CASSGRALYNEQFF. DNA for the CDR3: TGTGCCAGCAGCGGGAGGGCCCTCTACAATGAGCAGTTCTTC. Full variable domain (missing parts from reference TRBV9 and TRBJ2-1): DSGVTQTPKHLITATGQRVTLRCSPRSGDLSVYWYQQSLDQGLQFLIQYYNGEERAKGNILERFSAQQFPDLHSELNLSSLELGDSALYFCASSGRALYNEQFFGPGTRLTVL.

The V call is TRBV9, the J call TRBJ1-1, with D perhaps TRBD1 (6 bases). V shed 0 bases and J shed 1 base, with 10 bases lying between them. The CDR3 contains 15 residues. CDR1 and CDR2 from the germline V gene are SGDLS and YYNGEE. This CDR3 is CASSVDGGPNTEAFF. In DNA form, the CDR3 reads TGTGCCAGCAGCGTAGACGGGGGGCCGAACACTGAAGCTTTCTTT.

The genes are TRBV12-3 or TRBV12-4 and TRBJ1-1; D remains ambiguous. V was cut by 4 bases and J by 7 bases, with 13 bases left in between. The CDR3 sequence is 13 residues long. The CDR3 nucleotides read TGTGCCAGCAGTTCTACCCTTACAGATGAAGCTTTCTTT. The encoded protein is CASSSTLTDEAFF.

The chain is built from TRBV27 and TRBJ2-7; 7 bases map to TRBD2. J gave up 3 bases and V 3 bases, and 5 bases lay outside the gene matches. Germline loops: CDR1 MNHEY, CDR2 SMNVEV (reference sequence). This CDR3 is built from 14 residues. This CDR3 is CASSFAGVGYEQYF. CDR3 DNA: TGTGCCAGCAGTTTTGCGGGAGTAGGCTACGAGCAGTACTTC.

This chain joins TRBV6-6 and TRBJ1-4; TRBD1 matches at 10 bases. The germline gives CDR1 MNHNY, CDR2 SVGAGI (reference sequence). The V segment lost 11 bases and the J segment 0 bases; nucleotides outside the gene matches: 3. The CDR3 covers 14 residues. CDR3 DNA sequence: TGTGCCGTCGGACAGGGGGCAACTAATGAAAAACTGTTTTTT. Its protein is CAVGQGATNEKLFF.

V and J are TRBV5-6 and TRBJ2-7, with D maybe TRBD1 (5 bases). Germline V gene sequence: CDR1 SGHDT, CDR2 YYEEEE. CDR3 length equals 15 residues. Between the trimmed V and J ends, which lost 1 base and 5 bases, there was a span of 16 bases. The DNA of the CDR3 is TGTGCCAGCAGCTTGAGTCCAGGGTTGCCCCACGAGCAGTACTTC. It specifies CASSLSPGLPHEQYF.

The rearrangement links TRBV20-1 to TRBJ2-5, with no clear D. Trimming left V 1 base short and J 5 bases short, with 11 bases between. The CDR3 covers 13 residues. Germline V CDR1 and CDR2: DFQATT, SNEGSKA (reference sequence). CDR3: CSARGLGEETQYF. CDR3 coding DNA: TGCAGTGCTAGAGGCCTAGGAGAGGAGACCCAGTACTTC.

This clonotype is a singleton in its sample. The V call is TRBV29-1, the J call TRBJ1-4; D not resolved. Trimming pared 0 bases from V and 12 bases from J, leaving 11 bases between. The length of the CDR3 is 12 residues. Germline CDR1 and CDR2: SQVTM and ANQGSEA. The CDR3 nucleotides read TGCAGCGTTGAAGATGCGTTTGGGGAACTGTTTTTT. Translated, it gives CSVEDAFGELFF.

The CDR3 protein is CASSFSGLRSEQFF. The DNA for the CDR3 is TGTGCCAGCAGTTTCTCTGGGTTACGAAGTGAGCAGTTCTTC. This chain uses TRBV12-3 or TRBV12-4 with TRBJ2-1; no clear D gene. The V and J ends lost 3 bases and 9 bases respectively, with 15 bases between them. The CDR3 spans 14 residues.

The chain is built from TRBV28 and TRBJ2-7, with D maybe TRBD1 (6 bases). V was shortened by 4 bases and J by 3 bases, with 10 bases between the two germline ends. The CDR3 totals 13 residues. The germline gives CDR1 MDHEN, CDR2 SYDVKM. In nucleotides, the CDR3 is TGTGCCAGCAGTTCCCGGGACAACTACGAGCAGTACTTC. Its protein is CASSSRDNYEQYF.

The V call is TRBV20-1, the J call TRBJ2-7; the D is unclear. Trimming took 0 bases from V and 5 from J, leaving 11 bases between them. Germline CDR1 reads DFQATT; CDR2 reads SNEGSKA (reference sequence). CDR3 size: 13 residues. The CDR3 nucleotides read TGCAGTGCTAGAGATAGTCCACGGAACGAGCAGTACTTC. Translation: CSARDSPRNEQYF.

The chain links TRBV6-2 or TRBV6-3 to TRBJ2-1; D is unclear. Germline-derived CDR1 and CDR2 are MNHEY and SVGEGT. V was pared by 5 bases and J by 0 bases, with 20 bases between. The CDR3 extends over 18 amino acids. CDR3 protein: CASSPTGLSRSSYNEQFF. The CDR3 bases are TGTGCCAGCAGTCCAACCGGGCTCTCTAGAAGCTCCTACAATGAGCAGTTCTTC.